The 23 T cell receptor beta chains presented below share a single source sample, sequenced in a study of early T cells in non-severe SARS-CoV-2 infection. TCRdb analysed the 5' RACE reads with MiXCR anew, one entry per CDR3 protein. The sample lists about 22,000 distinct CDR3 sequences, roughly 4% occurring once. The sample comprised whole blood. The receptor source for this set is an adult who was a healthcare worker with PCR-confirmed SARS-CoV-2 infection or an uninfected control (not recorded which).

This clonotype was found many times. The chain combines TRBV7-6 with TRBJ1-6; D call uncertain. The V gene lost 1 base and the J gene lost 0 bases, with 4 bases spanning the gap. This CDR3 is 15 amino acids long. Germline values: CDR1 SGHVS, CDR2 FNYEAQ. CDR3 region: CASSLDTSYNSPLHF. In DNA form, the CDR3 reads TGTGCCAGCAGCTTAGACACCTCCTATAATTCACCCCTCCACTTT.

This clonotype was observed a handful of times. The chain employs TRBV28 and TRBJ1-5; 11 bases map to TRBD1. Trimming removed 5 bases from V and 2 bases from J; junction bases left unmatched: 8. Germline assignment: CDR1 MDHEN and CDR2 SYDVKM. This CDR3 spans 17 amino acids. Written as DNA, the CDR3 is TGTGCCAGCAGTCCCGGGACAGGGGGAGTCGGCAATCAGCCCCAGCATTTT. Translating it yields CASSPGTGGVGNQPQHF.

This clonotype has ten or more counts. This chain uses TRBV27 with TRBJ2-7; possible D gene TRBD1, 5 bases. Germline CDR1 and CDR2: MNHEY and SMNVEV (reference sequence). The CDR3 is made up of 14 amino acids. The V gene lost 5 bases and the J gene lost 1 base, with 12 bases spanning the gap. CDR3 nucleotides: TGTGCCAGCAGTCCCCAGGGTCCGTCCTACGAGCAGTACTTC. Translation gives CASSPQGPSYEQYF.

This clonotype was seen ten or more times. V is TRBV5-5 and J is TRBJ2-1; 9 bases are a match to TRBD1. Germline V gene lookup returns CDR1 SGHKS and CDR2 YYEKEE (reference sequence). The CDR3 sequence is 15 residues long. Germline trimming cut 3 bases from V and 9 bases from J; bases unmatched to any gene: 10. CDR3 region: CASSWTGARVTEQFF. The CDR3 region has the DNA TGTGCCAGCAGCTGGACAGGGGCCCGGGTTACTGAGCAGTTCTTC.

This clonotype was seen many times. V and J are TRBV27 and TRBJ2-1, with 8 bases matching TRBD2. V lost 5 bases and J lost 11; bases outside the gene matches: 8. The CDR3 loop spans 13 amino acids. Germline CDR1 and CDR2: MNHEY and SMNVEV (reference sequence). The CDR3 loop is CASSLTGLDKQFF. The CDR3 DNA sequence: TGTGCCAGCAGTCTCACGGGACTAGATAAGCAGTTCTTC.

This clonotype was found many times. The rearrangement joins TRBV6-5 to TRBJ1-2; 9 nucleotides align to TRBD1. CDR3 length: 16 residues. In germline, CDR1 is MNHEY, CDR2 SVGAGI. V was pared by 4 bases and J by 5 bases, with 11 bases of the junction left unmatched. DNA of the CDR3: TGTGCCAGCAGTTCAAAAGCCGGGACAGGGTATTATGGCTACACCTTC. It encodes CASSSKAGTGYYGYTF.

Ten or more counts support this clonotype. The chain links TRBV13 to TRBJ2-1, with 7 nucleotides matching TRBD1. V lost 7 bases, J lost 6 bases, and 6 bases stayed unmatched. The V gene's germline CDR1 is PRHDT and CDR2 FYEKMQ (reference sequence). This CDR3 region has 13 residues. Here the CDR3 reads CASNRDRFNEQFF. The CDR3 DNA is TGTGCCAGCAATCGGGACAGATTCAATGAGCAGTTCTTC.

This clonotype was seen more than once but under ten times. The V call is TRBV7-2, the J call TRBJ2-2; possibly TRBD2 for D (5 bases). V dropped 4 bases and J dropped 4 bases, with 13 bases sitting between them. CDR1 is SGHTA, CDR2 FQGNSA, per germline. The CDR3 is made up of 15 amino acids. The CDR3 nucleotides read TGTGCCAGCAGCTCCTTACTAGGAGCCACCGGGGAGCTGTTTTTT. This codes for CASSSLLGATGELFF.

This clonotype was detected only a few times. The V call is TRBV29-1, the J call TRBJ2-3; D gene unclear. The CDR3 spans 12 residues. Germline values: CDR1 SQVTM, CDR2 ANQGSEA. Trimming pared 4 bases from V and 2 bases from J, leaving 7 bases between. The CDR3: CSVVPNTDTQYF. CDR3 sequence (DNA): TGCAGCGTTGTTCCTAACACAGATACGCAGTATTTT.

This clonotype qualifies as medium-sized. The CDR3 nucleotides are TGTGCCAGCAGCTTTAGCGGGAGTAAGCACAATGAGCAGTTCTTC. Translating gives CASSFSGSKHNEQFF. The rearrangement uses TRBV7-2 and TRBJ2-1; 9 bases map to TRBD2. The CDR3 totals 15 residues. CDR1 and CDR2 (germline): SGHTA, FQGNSA. V trimming: 3 bases; J trimming: 5 bases; junction bases outside the gene matches: 5.

This clonotype was picked up a small number of times. V is TRBV19 and J is TRBJ1-5; D might be TRBD1 (5 bases). CDR1 is LNHDA, CDR2 SQIVND, per germline (reference sequence). Trimming left V 4 bases short and J 5 bases short, with 15 bases between. This CDR3 has 15 residues. The CDR3 protein is CASSTPRTTDQPQHF. The CDR3 region has the DNA TGTGCCAGTAGTACTCCAAGGACAACGGATCAGCCCCAGCATTTT.

This clonotype was counted at least ten times. CDR3 amino acids: CASSPTTGRESRYNEQFF. The CDR3 nucleotides are TGTGCCAGCAGCCCCACCACAGGGCGGGAGAGTAGGTACAATGAGCAGTTCTTC. The V and J genes are TRBV6-2 or TRBV6-3 and TRBJ2-1, with D maybe TRBD2 (7 bases). V shed 6 bases and J shed 4 bases, with 25 bases lying between them. The V gene's germline CDR1 is MNHEY and CDR2 SVGEGT. This CDR3 has 18 residues.

V and J are TRBV6-5 and TRBJ2-5, with D possibly TRBD1 on 6 matching bases. Per germline, CDR1 MNHEY and CDR2 SVGAGI. This CDR3 has 14 residues. The V and J ends lost 4 bases and 0 bases respectively, with 9 bases between them. The CDR3 nucleotides read TGTGCCAGCAGTTTTCAGGGGAACCAAGAGACCCAGTACTTC. Residues: CASSFQGNQETQYF.

This clonotype was recorded at least ten times. J is TRBJ2-7 and V is TRBV7-9; D is tentatively TRBD1 or TRBD2 (5 bases each). V lost 3 bases, J lost 6 bases, and 27 bases lay in between. The CDR3 contains 18 residues. Germline V gene lookup returns CDR1 SEHNR and CDR2 FQNEAQ (reference sequence). In DNA, the CDR3 is TGTGCCAGCAGCTTTGGTGCTAGCCCCGGACAAAAGGGCCTCGAGCAGTACTTC. This codes for CASSFGASPGQKGLEQYF.

The chain has TRBV20-1 and TRBJ2-5, with TRBD1 matching 9 bases. Germline-derived CDR1 and CDR2 are DFQATT and SNEGSKA (reference sequence). V lost 5 bases to trimming and J lost 5 bases; unmatched junction nucleotides: 9. The CDR3 sequence is 14 residues long. The CDR3: CSAPGTGIGETQYF. The CDR3 bases are TGCAGTGCTCCCGGGACAGGGATCGGTGAGACCCAGTACTTC.

Only a few counts were recorded for this clonotype. The rearrangement joins TRBV15 to TRBJ1-4, with 8 bases fitting TRBD1. Germline V lookup: CDR1 LNHNV, CDR2 YYDKDF (reference sequence). This CDR3 spans 14 amino acids. J was trimmed by 4 bases and V by 6 bases; bases with no gene match: 4. The CDR3 DNA is TGTGCCACCAGTGTGACAGGGGATAATGAAAAACTGTTTTTT. This sequence encodes CATSVTGDNEKLFF.

This clonotype was recorded many times. The gene calls are TRBV4-2 and TRBJ2-1, with 14 bases matching TRBD2. V gave up 3 bases and J gave up 9 bases; unmatched junction bases: 10. This CDR3 has 17 amino acids. Germline V gene lookup returns CDR1 LGHNA and CDR2 YNFKEQ. The CDR3 DNA reads as TGTGCCAGCAGCCAGTTGACTAGCGGGAGGGGGGCGGCTGAGCAGTTCTTC. Its protein product is CASSQLTSGRGAAEQFF.

This clonotype has ten or more counts. The rearrangement joins TRBV28 to TRBJ2-1; 11 positions agree with TRBD2. V lost 7 bases to trimming and J lost 6 bases; unmatched junction nucleotides: 11. Germline assignment: CDR1 MDHEN and CDR2 SYDVKM. CDR3 size: 16 residues. The CDR3: CASTLPTSGSTNEQFF. CDR3 bases: TGTGCCAGCACCCTCCCCACTAGCGGGAGCACCAATGAGCAGTTCTTC.

This chain joins TRBV5-1 and TRBJ2-5, with D possibly being TRBD1 (6 bases). The germline gives CDR1 SGHRS, CDR2 YFSETQ. V lost 4 bases to trimming and J lost 1 base, with 11 bases between them. The CDR3 loop spans 14 amino acids. The CDR3 loop is CASSPGAFQETQYF. For the CDR3, the DNA is TGCGCCAGCAGCCCAGGGGCTTTCCAAGAGACCCAGTACTTC.

This clonotype was counted ten times or more. The chain employs TRBV28 and TRBJ2-2; D is tentatively TRBD1 or TRBD2 (5 bases each). The V and J ends lost 8 bases and 3 bases respectively, with 10 bases between them. Germline lookup yields CDR1 MDHEN and CDR2 SYDVKM. The CDR3 consists of 13 residues. The CDR3 here is CASGGPYTGELFF. The DNA of the CDR3 is TGTGCCAGCGGGGGACCCTACACCGGGGAGCTGTTTTTT. Based on the CDR3 plus reference TRBV28 and TRBJ2-2, the full variable domain is DVKVTQSSRYLVKRTGEKVFLECVQDMDHENMFWYRQDPGLGLRLIYFSYDVKMKEKGDIPEGYSVSREKKERFSLILESASTNQTSMYLCASGGPYTGELFFGEGSRLTVL.

In this sample, this clonotype turned up many times. The chain carries TRBV6-1 and TRBJ2-4; 7 bases match TRBD1. Germline CDR1 MNHNS, CDR2 SASEGT. This CDR3 region has 14 residues. The V and J ends lost 4 bases and 8 bases, in that order; junction bases with no gene match: 8. CDR3 bases: TGTGCCAGCAGTGGACAGACAGGGTACGACATTCAGTACTTC. It specifies CASSGQTGYDIQYF.

This clonotype is labeled medium-sized. The rearrangement uses TRBV27 and TRBJ1-2; maybe TRBD1 (6 bases). V was clipped by 2 bases and J by 3 bases, with 25 bases between them. Germline V lookup: CDR1 MNHEY, CDR2 SMNVEV (reference sequence). The length of the CDR3 is 19 residues. CDR3 residues: CASSLDGTLPGAPDYGYTF. CDR3 nucleotide sequence: TGTGCCAGCAGTTTAGACGGAACCCTACCGGGGGCGCCGGACTATGGCTACACCTTC.

This clonotype showed up just a few times. The rearrangement links TRBV7-9 to TRBJ2-2; weak D call: TRBD1 (5 bases). V was shortened by 7 bases and J by 2 bases, with 17 bases between the two germline ends. The CDR3 covers 16 residues. Germline assignment: CDR1 SEHNR and CDR2 FQNEAQ (reference sequence). In DNA form, the CDR3 reads TGTGCCAGCACCACCGACGACAGAATAAACACCGGGGAGCTGTTTTTT. Its protein product is CASTTDDRINTGELFF.